Each of the 29 T cell receptor beta chains below was sequenced from the same sample in a study of blood T cell repertoires in COVID-19. Assay: immunoSEQ multiplex PCR; the TCRdb copy retains only in-frame clones and omits some. The sample holds fewer than 150,000 clones; around 81% are singletons and the top ten take about 8%. Material: peripheral blood. These receptors all come from a human donor in a cohort sampled during active COVID-19.

The chain recombines TRBV20-1 with TRBJ2-3; no clear D. The CDR3 runs 15 residues. CDR1 and CDR2 (germline): DFQATT, SNEGSKA (reference sequence). The V end lost 3 bases, the J end lost 2 bases, and 15 bases lay between the germline ends. The CDR3 spells CSASHPQTSTDTQYF. Written as DNA, the CDR3 is TGCAGTGCTAGTCACCCACAAACATCCACAGATACGCAGTATTTT.

V usage is TRBV6-5 and J usage is TRBJ2-7; TRBD2 agrees at 7 bases. Germline-derived CDR1 and CDR2 are MNHEY and SVGAGI. The CDR3 length is 15 residues. Trimming removed 7 bases from V and 0 bases from J; junction bases left unmatched: 9. This chain's CDR3 is CASTADSGGSYEQYF. The CDR3 DNA sequence: TGTGCCAGCACCGCAGACTCGGGGGGCTCCTACGAGCAGTACTTC.

The rearrangement joins TRBV9 to TRBJ1-6; maybe TRBD1 (5 bases). Germline CDR1 SGDLS, CDR2 YYNGEE. V was clipped by 4 bases and J by 10 bases, with 12 bases between them. The CDR3 totals 13 residues. CDR3: CASSPAGNSPLHF. In DNA, the CDR3 is TGTGCCAGCAGCCCGGCAGGGAACTCACCCCTCCACTTT.

The chain carries TRBV9 and TRBJ1-1, with 7 bases fitting TRBD1. Germline CDR1 reads SGDLS; CDR2 reads YYNGEE. V lost 0 bases to trimming and J lost 3 bases; unmatched junction nucleotides: 5. The CDR3 runs 15 residues. The CDR3 protein is CASSVVRGPDTEAFF. The CDR3 nucleotides read TGTGCCAGCAGCGTAGTTAGGGGGCCAGACACTGAAGCTTTCTTT.

V usage is TRBV5-1 and J usage is TRBJ2-1; possible D gene TRBD2, 5 bases. Germline lookup yields CDR1 SGHRS and CDR2 YFSETQ. V gave up 2 bases and J gave up 1 base, with 13 bases separating them. The CDR3 is made up of 16 amino acids. The CDR3 DNA sequence: TGCGCCAGCAGCTTTTGGACTGATAGTTCCTACAATGAGCAGTTCTTC. Translated, it gives CASSFWTDSSYNEQFF.

This chain connects TRBV28 to TRBJ1-3, with D hard to call. Germline values: CDR1 MDHEN, CDR2 SYDVKM. Trimming removed 5 bases from V and 0 bases from J, with 14 bases in between. The CDR3 runs 16 residues. The CDR3 DNA reads as TGTGCCAGCAGTAGATACGGGGTCGGCTCTGGAAACACCATATATTTT. It encodes CASSRYGVGSGNTIYF.

Remarks on this clone: The same CDR3 also results from other DNA sequences found in this sample. The chain combines TRBV11-3 with TRBJ2-1, with D possibly TRBD1 on 5 matching bases. Trimming removed 2 bases from V and 4 bases from J, with 6 bases in between. The CDR3 runs 13 residues. Germline loops: CDR1 SGHNT, CDR2 YENEEA. The CDR3 spells CASSLNRYNEQFF. The CDR3, as DNA: TGTGCCAGCAGCTTAAACAGGTACAATGAGCAGTTCTTC.

The chain uses TRBV7-2 and TRBJ2-1; TRBD1 aligns across 7 bases. Germline CDR1 reads SGHTA; CDR2 reads FQGNSA. V shed 4 bases, J shed 9 bases, and the junction held 6 bases outside the gene matches. The CDR3 is 13 residues long. The CDR3 protein is CASSSTGVPEQFF. CDR3 nucleotide sequence: TGTGCCAGCAGCTCAACAGGGGTCCCTGAGCAGTTCTTC.

This sequence joins TRBV9 and TRBJ2-7, with 8 positions matching TRBD2. CDR1 SGDLS and CDR2 YYNGEE come from the germline V gene. V gave up 2 bases and J gave up 5 bases; unmatched junction bases: 12. The CDR3 spans 16 residues. Here the CDR3 reads CASSVGRGGGQNEQYF. CDR3 sequence (DNA): TGTGCCAGCAGCGTGGGGAGAGGCGGGGGGCAAAACGAGCAGTACTTC.

The V call is TRBV7-9, the J call TRBJ1-2, with 8 bases lining up with TRBD1. Germline CDR1 SEHNR, CDR2 FQNEAQ (reference sequence). The CDR3 sequence is 14 residues long. With V trimmed by 5 bases and J by 6 bases, 8 bases remained unmatched. The CDR3 is CASSGQGPLDGYTF. The DNA for the CDR3 is TGTGCCAGCAGCGGACAGGGACCTTTGGATGGCTACACCTTC.

This clone was counted a single time. The V gene is TRBV28, the J gene TRBJ1-1; D might be TRBD1 (6 bases). Germline assignment: CDR1 MDHEN and CDR2 SYDVKM. This CDR3 has 15 residues. Trimming stripped 6 bases from V and 0 bases from J, with 14 bases between. CDR3 nucleotides: TGTGCCAGCAGCTCAACAGGGACTATGAACACTGAAGCTTTCTTT. Translating it yields CASSSTGTMNTEAFF.

The chain has TRBV10-3 and TRBJ2-3, with D unclear. Germline lookup yields CDR1 ENHRY and CDR2 SYGVKD. This CDR3 region has 16 residues. V dropped 0 bases and J dropped 1 base, with 11 bases sitting between them. The CDR3 spells CAISESTAIGTDTQYF. The CDR3 DNA reads TGTGCCATCAGTGAGTCAACAGCCATTGGCACAGATACGCAGTATTTT.

The chain carries TRBV9 and TRBJ2-3, with D perhaps TRBD2 (5 bases). CDR3 length: 15 amino acids. V shed 4 bases and J shed 4 bases, with 16 bases lying between them. Germline V gene sequence: CDR1 SGDLS, CDR2 YYNGEE. The CDR3 sequence: CASSPNRGAADTQYF. CDR3 coding DNA: TGTGCCAGCAGCCCTAATAGAGGAGCGGCAGATACGCAGTATTTT.

The chain joins TRBV5-1 to TRBJ2-7; 8 bases match TRBD1. Per germline, CDR1 SGHRS and CDR2 YFSETQ. J gave up 0 bases and V 5 bases, and 10 bases lay outside the gene matches. The CDR3 is 16 residues long. The CDR3 DNA is TGCGCCAGCAGAGATACTCGAGGACAGGGCTCCTACGAGCAGTACTTC. It encodes CASRDTRGQGSYEQYF.

The chain combines TRBV19 with TRBJ2-7; possibly TRBD1 for D (6 bases). Germline V gene sequence: CDR1 LNHDA, CDR2 SQIVND (reference sequence). The CDR3 extends over 13 amino acids. Trimming stripped 3 bases from V and 3 bases from J, with 9 bases between. In DNA form, the CDR3 reads TGTGCCAGTAGTATGGCGGACAGCTACGAGCAGTACTTC. Translation: CASSMADSYEQYF.

The rearrangement joins TRBV6-5 to TRBJ2-7; TRBD2 aligns across 11 bases. CDR1 and CDR2 (germline): MNHEY, SVGAGI. The CDR3 runs 15 residues. The V and J ends lost 2 bases and 0 bases, in that order; junction bases with no gene match: 0. The CDR3 is CASSYTSGGSYEQYF. The CDR3 DNA reads TGTGCCAGCAGTTACACTAGCGGGGGCTCCTACGAGCAGTACTTC.

The chain employs TRBV20-1 and TRBJ1-6; D remains unclear. The CDR3 loop spans 15 amino acids. Trimming took 6 bases from V and 0 from J, leaving 12 bases between them. The germline gives CDR1 DFQATT, CDR2 SNEGSKA (reference sequence). CDR3 in DNA: TGCAGTGCGAGTGCGGGGAGCTCCTATAATTCACCCCTCCACTTT. The encoded protein is CSASAGSSYNSPLHF.

The gene calls are TRBV7-9 and TRBJ1-2; D may be TRBD1 (6 bases). The V end was cut by 6 bases, the J end by 4 bases, with 15 bases between. CDR3 length equals 14 residues. Germline-derived CDR1 and CDR2 are SEHNR and FQNEAQ (reference sequence). This CDR3 reads CASRPKTGFYGYTF. The CDR3 DNA is TGTGCCAGCAGACCAAAGACAGGCTTCTATGGCTACACCTTC.

The CDR3 DNA is TGTGCCAGCAGCTTAACGGCCGCCACAGATACGCAGTATTTT. It specifies CASSLTAATDTQYF. The V and J genes are TRBV7-3 and TRBJ2-3; D is uncertain. The CDR3 is made up of 14 amino acids. Germline-derived CDR1 and CDR2 are SGHTA and FQGTGA. V lost 0 bases and J lost 2, with 6 bases in between. The variable domain in full, with the rest retrieved from reference TRBV7-3 and TRBJ2-3, is GAGVSQTPSNKVTEKGKYVELRCDPISGHTALYWYRQSLGQGPEFLIYFQGTGAADDSGLPNDRFFAVRPEGSVSTLKIQRTERGDSAVYLCASSLTAATDTQYFGPGTRLTVL.

This chain connects TRBV6-5 to TRBJ1-4; 7 positions match TRBD1. The CDR3 is 14 amino acids. Germline CDR1 is MNHEY and CDR2 is SVGAGI. V gave up 10 bases and J gave up 7 bases; unmatched junction bases: 12. The CDR3 DNA reads as TGTGCCACGACCCCGTTTTCAGGGGGTGAAAAACTGTTTTTT. It encodes CATTPFSGGEKLFF.

This CDR3 reads CASSFSPADTQYF. DNA of the CDR3: TGTGCCAGCAGCTTCTCCCCGGCAGATACGCAGTATTTT. V and J are TRBV11-2 and TRBJ2-3; D unresolved. From germline, CDR1 is SGHAT and CDR2 FQNNGV. Trimming stripped 3 bases from V and 4 bases from J, with 8 bases between. This CDR3 has 13 residues.

This clone was counted a few times. The V call is TRBV6-5, the J call TRBJ1-6; unclear D gene. In germline, CDR1 is MNHEY, CDR2 SVGAGI. The CDR3 is made up of 11 amino acids. Trimming took off 4 bases at V and 9 bases at J, with 4 bases between the two ends. DNA of the CDR3: TGTGCCAGCAGTTCTATTTCACCCCTCCACTTT. This encodes CASSSISPLHF.

Only one count was recorded for this clone. The rearrangement uses TRBV18 and TRBJ1-4, with 10 nucleotides matching TRBD1. The CDR3 is 18 residues long. The V gene's germline CDR1 is KGHSH and CDR2 LQKENI. V lost 6 bases, J lost 7 bases, and 17 bases stayed unmatched. CDR3 sequence reads: CASSHPGQGVSSGEKLFF. In nucleotides, the CDR3 is TGTGCCAGCTCGCACCCCGGACAGGGGGTATCAAGTGGTGAAAAACTGTTTTTT.

The CDR3 coding sequence is TGTGCCATCAGTGTACTAGCGGGGGTCACATACACCGGGGAGCTGTTTTTT. Amino acids: CAISVLAGVTYTGELFF. The rearrangement joins TRBV10-3 to TRBJ2-2; 11 bases align to TRBD2. CDR3 size: 17 residues. Germline V gives CDR1 ENHRY, CDR2 SYGVKD. V shed 4 bases and J 3 bases; nucleotides not matched to a gene: 7.

The genes are TRBV6-5 and TRBJ1-2, with a possible D match to TRBD1 (6 bases). Germline V gene lookup returns CDR1 MNHEY and CDR2 SVGAGI. The germline V and J ends were trimmed by 6 bases and 0 bases, with 11 bases remaining between them. This CDR3 spans 14 amino acids. For the CDR3, the DNA is TGTGCCAGCAGAAGACAGGAGACTAACTATGGCTACACCTTC. Protein: CASRRQETNYGYTF.

Many counts were recorded for this clone. The chain has TRBV18 and TRBJ1-4; D not resolved. This CDR3 is built from 14 residues. Per the germline V gene, CDR1 is KGHSH and CDR2 is LQKENI. V was pared by 5 bases and J by 7 bases, with 14 bases between. The CDR3 loop reads CASSSGMWGEKLFF. For the CDR3, the DNA is TGTGCCAGCTCATCCGGGATGTGGGGTGAAAAACTGTTTTTT.

The gene calls are TRBV19 and TRBJ1-2, with D perhaps matching TRBD1 (5 bases). The CDR3 is 13 amino acids. Per the germline V gene, CDR1 is LNHDA and CDR2 is SQIVND (reference sequence). The V end lost 9 bases, the J end lost 4 bases, and 15 bases lay between the germline ends. In nucleotides, the CDR3 is TGTGCCAGCGCCCGGCAGGGAGGCTATGGCTACACCTTC. Translated, it gives CASARQGGYGYTF.

V and J are TRBV7-9 and TRBJ1-2; TRBD1 agrees at 7 bases. The germline CDR1 and CDR2 sequences are SEHNR and FQNEAQ (reference sequence). Losses at the gene ends were 3 bases for V and 6 bases for J; bases not matched to a gene: 10. The CDR3 covers 15 residues. The CDR3 is CASSLERQGSDGYTF. The CDR3 bases are TGTGCCAGCAGCTTGGAGAGACAGGGTAGCGATGGCTACACCTTC.

This rearrangement joins TRBV6-5 to TRBJ2-7; 8 bases line up with TRBD1. Germline lookup yields CDR1 MNHEY and CDR2 SVGAGI. This CDR3 has 15 residues. Unmatched junction bases numbered 8, after V lost 2 bases and J lost 5 bases. The DNA of the CDR3 is TGTGCCAGCAGTTACGTACGGACAGGGACAAACGAGCAGTACTTC. Translating it yields CASSYVRTGTNEQYF.